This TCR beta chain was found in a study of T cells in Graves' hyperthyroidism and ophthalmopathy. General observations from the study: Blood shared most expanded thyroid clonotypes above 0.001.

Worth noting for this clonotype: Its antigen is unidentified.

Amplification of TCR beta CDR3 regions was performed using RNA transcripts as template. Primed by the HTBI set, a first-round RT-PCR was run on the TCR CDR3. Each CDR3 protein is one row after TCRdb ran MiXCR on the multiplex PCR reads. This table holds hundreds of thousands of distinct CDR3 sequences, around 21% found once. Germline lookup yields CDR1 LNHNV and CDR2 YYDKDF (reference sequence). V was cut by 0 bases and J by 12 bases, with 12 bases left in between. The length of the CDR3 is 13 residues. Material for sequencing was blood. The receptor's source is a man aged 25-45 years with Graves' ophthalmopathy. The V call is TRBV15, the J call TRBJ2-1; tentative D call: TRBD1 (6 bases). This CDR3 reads CATSRDTGFPQFF. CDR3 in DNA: TGTGCCACCAGCAGAGATACAGGGTTTCCGCAGTTCTTC.